This TCR beta chain was observed in a study of CD8+ T cells in alopecia areata. Study-wide context: The drug, oral tofacitinib, was given to treated patients at 5 to 10 mg twice daily.

Specified treatment: oral pan-JAK inhibitor, 5-10 mg twice daily. Samples from alopecia areata patients were lesional scalp punch biopsies and peripheral blood. The authors extracted RNA and reverse transcribed it into cDNA as the sequencing template. TCRdb's copy holds only in-frame clones and misses some; the assay was immunoSEQ multiplex PCR. The sample consists of roughly 120,000 clones, around three fifths of them appearing once. This CDR3 region has 15 residues. V lost 5 bases to trimming and J lost 6 bases; unmatched junction nucleotides: 9. Germline V gives CDR1 SEHNR, CDR2 FQNEAQ (reference sequence).

The sequencing used CD8+ T cells sorted from blood, collected at week 24, from a patient treated with tofacitinib. This TCR was sampled from a human donor with alopecia areata. This sequence joins TRBV7-9 and TRBJ1-1; 10 nucleotides match TRBD1. In nucleotides, the CDR3 is TGTGCCAGCAGCCCCCCCGGGACAGGGGTGGCTGAAGCTTTCTTT. This translates into CASSPPGTGVAEAFF.